One and the same sample provided the 9 T cell receptor beta chains below, sequenced in a study of blood T cell repertoires in COVID-19 (dated by TCRdb to 2020 to 2021). The library was produced with the immunoSEQ multiplex PCR assay. Imported from immuneACCESS, the table was reduced by TCRdb to in-frame sequences with V and J called. These copies leave out some clones; in studies compared against another copy, an unresolved V gene accounts for under half, and the cause of the remainder is not known. Here the sample has over 100,000 clones; roughly 87% occur a single time. The ten largest clones take up approximately 11% of the sample. The sample taken for sequencing was peripheral blood. The receptors were sampled from a man older than 75 with acute or convalescent COVID-19.

J is TRBJ1-1 and V is TRBV7-3; D gene ambiguous. The CDR3 sequence is 13 residues long. Per germline, CDR1 SGHTA and CDR2 FQGTGA. V lost 5 bases, J lost 6 bases, and 13 bases lay in between. CDR3 sequence reads: CASSPRVAAEAFF. The CDR3 DNA is TGTGCCAGCAGCCCCCGGGTCGCCGCTGAAGCTTTCTTT.

Many counts were recorded for this clone. The V and J genes are TRBV5-1 and TRBJ2-7; 9 nucleotides match TRBD2. Germline-derived CDR1 and CDR2 are SGHRS and YFSETQ. Trimming removed 0 bases from V and 1 base from J; junction bases left unmatched: 5. CDR3 size: 16 residues. For the CDR3, the DNA is TGCGCCAGCAGCTTGGGTTCCAGCGGGGGGTCCTACGAGCAGTACTTC. Protein product: CASSLGSSGGSYEQYF. The full variable domain, in which reference TRBV5-1 and TRBJ2-7 provide the parts outside the CDR3, is KAGVTQTPRYLIKTRGQQVTLSCSPISGHRSVSWYQQTPGQGLQFLFEYFSETQRNKGNFPGRFSGRQFSNSRSEMNVSTLELGDSALYLCASSLGSSGGSYEQYFGPGTRLTVT.

J is TRBJ1-2 and V is TRBV19, with 11 bases lining up with TRBD1. There are 13 residues in the CDR3. Germline loops: CDR1 LNHDA, CDR2 SQIVND (reference sequence). With 3 bases clipped from V and 7 bases from J, the junction kept 1 base outside the gene matches. CDR3 DNA sequence: TGTGCCAGTAGTATTGGGACAGGGGGTGGCTACACCTTC. This gives the protein CASSIGTGGGYTF.

V is TRBV27 and J is TRBJ2-7, with 9 bases that match TRBD1. This CDR3 region has 15 residues. V shed 5 bases and J 4 bases; nucleotides not matched to a gene: 9. Germline V lookup: CDR1 MNHEY, CDR2 SMNVEV (reference sequence). CDR3 DNA sequence: TGTGCCAGCAGTGGCGGGACAGGGAGCGGTTACGAGCAGTACTTC. This gives the protein CASSGGTGSGYEQYF.

This chain joins TRBV5-1 and TRBJ2-5, with unresolved D. The germline V gene has CDR1 SGHRS and CDR2 YFSETQ. With 1 base removed from V and 1 base from J, the gap between germline ends came to 11 bases. The CDR3 covers 15 residues. The CDR3 coding sequence is TGCGCCAGCAGCTTGAACCGGCAGGCCCAAGAGACCCAGTACTTC. Its translation: CASSLNRQAQETQYF.

The chain carries TRBV2 and TRBJ2-5; D is perhaps TRBD1 (6 bases). CDR1 and CDR2 from the germline V gene are SNHLY and FYNNEI. This CDR3 is 14 amino acids long. With 4 bases removed from V and 4 bases from J, the gap between germline ends came to 13 bases. CDR3 nucleotide sequence: TGTGCCAGCAGTGCAAACAGGGACACAGAGACCCAGTACTTC. Protein sequence: CASSANRDTETQYF.

The V and J genes are TRBV11-2 and TRBJ1-5; tentatively, D is TRBD1 (5 bases). The CDR3 consists of 19 residues. Germline CDR1 SGHAT, CDR2 FQNNGV. The ends were cut back, 1 base at V and 4 bases at J, with 23 bases in the middle. The CDR3 is CASSLGKRGLWQANQPQHF. CDR3 in DNA: TGTGCCAGCAGCTTAGGGAAGCGGGGACTATGGCAGGCAAATCAGCCCCAGCATTTT.

The V and J genes are TRBV9 and TRBJ2-3, with TRBD2 identical over 10 bases. CDR3 length equals 18 residues. Looked up from germline, CDR1 is SGDLS and CDR2 is YYNGEE. Trimming cost V 1 base and J 4 bases; bases outside gene matches: 12. CDR3 DNA: TGTGCCAGCAGCGTACGTCCTAGCGGGGGAGGGGGATCAGATACGCAGTATTTT. It encodes CASSVRPSGGGGSDTQYF. Full variable domain (rest looked up from reference TRBV9 and TRBJ2-3): DSGVTQTPKHLITATGQRVTLRCSPRSGDLSVYWYQQSLDQGLQFLIQYYNGEERAKGNILERFSAQQFPDLHSELNLSSLELGDSALYFCASSVRPSGGGGSDTQYFGPGTRLTVL.

The J gene is TRBJ1-2, the V gene TRBV5-8; perhaps TRBD1 as D (5 bases). Germline V gene sequence: CDR1 SGHTS, CDR2 YDEGEE. Trimming stripped 6 bases from V and 8 bases from J, with 17 bases between. The CDR3 covers 13 residues. The chain's CDR3 is CASTRSGGGGYTF. The CDR3 coding sequence is TGTGCCAGCACACGGAGTGGGGGAGGAGGCTACACCTTC.